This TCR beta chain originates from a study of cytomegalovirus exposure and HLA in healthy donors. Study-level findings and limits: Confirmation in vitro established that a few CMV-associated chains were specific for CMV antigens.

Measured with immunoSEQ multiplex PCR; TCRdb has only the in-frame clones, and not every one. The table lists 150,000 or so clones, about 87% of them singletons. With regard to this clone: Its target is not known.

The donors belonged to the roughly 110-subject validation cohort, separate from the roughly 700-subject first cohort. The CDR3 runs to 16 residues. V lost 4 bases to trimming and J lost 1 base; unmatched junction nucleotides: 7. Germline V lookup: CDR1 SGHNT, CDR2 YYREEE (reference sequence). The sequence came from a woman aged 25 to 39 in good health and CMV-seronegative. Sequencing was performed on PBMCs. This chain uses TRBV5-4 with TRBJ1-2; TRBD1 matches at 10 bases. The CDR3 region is CASSEGQGGVNYGYTF. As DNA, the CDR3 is TGTGCCAGCAGCGAAGGACAGGGGGGAGTTAACTATGGCTACACCTTC.